This TCR beta chain was identified during a study of T cells after yellow fever vaccination. Study results and caveats: Overall, a small share of clonotypes was seen in both CD4 and CD8 compartments.

This clonotype was observed many times. The target antigen is unknown. Making TCR cDNA involved 5'RACE template switching, which added UMIs and a universal primer site. TCRdb re-analysed the 5' RACE reads in MiXCR, keeping a single row per CDR3 protein. Here the sample spans more than 350,000 distinct CDR3 sequences, about 9.9% being singletons. Germline V CDR1 and CDR2: SGHTA, FQGNSA. The CDR3 covers 13 residues. The V and J ends lost 5 bases and 3 bases respectively, with 10 bases between them. This sequence originates from a young man who received the YFV17D yellow fever vaccine. The chain has TRBV7-2 and TRBJ2-5; the D gene is possibly TRBD1 (5 bases). The sample here was PBMCs, taken on the day of the first yellow fever vaccination. For the CDR3, the DNA is TGTGCCAGCAGCCGGCAGGGCGAAGAGACCCAGTACTTC. Protein: CASSRQGEETQYF. The full variable domain, in which reference TRBV7-2 and TRBJ2-5 provide the parts outside the CDR3, is GAGVSQSPSNKVTEKGKDVELRCDPISGHTALYWYRQSLGQGLEFLIYFQGNSAPDKSGLPSDRFSAERTGGSVSTLTIQRTQQEDSAVYLCASSRQGEETQYFGPGTRLLVL.